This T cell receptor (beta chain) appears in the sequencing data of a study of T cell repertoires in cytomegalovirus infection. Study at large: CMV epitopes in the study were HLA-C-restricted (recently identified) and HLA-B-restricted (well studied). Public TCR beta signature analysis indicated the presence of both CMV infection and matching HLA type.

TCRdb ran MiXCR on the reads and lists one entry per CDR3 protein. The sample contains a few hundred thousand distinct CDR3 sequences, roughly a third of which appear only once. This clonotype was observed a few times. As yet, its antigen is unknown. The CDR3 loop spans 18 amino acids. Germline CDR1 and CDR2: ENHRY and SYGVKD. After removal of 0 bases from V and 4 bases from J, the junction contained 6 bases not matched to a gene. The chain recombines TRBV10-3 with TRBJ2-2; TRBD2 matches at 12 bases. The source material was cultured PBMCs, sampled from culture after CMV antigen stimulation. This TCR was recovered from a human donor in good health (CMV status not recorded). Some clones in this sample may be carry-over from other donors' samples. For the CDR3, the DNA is TGTGCCATCAGTGAGTCGTCGACTAGCGGGAGTGGCACCGGGGAGCTGTTTTTT. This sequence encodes CAISESSTSGSGTGELFF.